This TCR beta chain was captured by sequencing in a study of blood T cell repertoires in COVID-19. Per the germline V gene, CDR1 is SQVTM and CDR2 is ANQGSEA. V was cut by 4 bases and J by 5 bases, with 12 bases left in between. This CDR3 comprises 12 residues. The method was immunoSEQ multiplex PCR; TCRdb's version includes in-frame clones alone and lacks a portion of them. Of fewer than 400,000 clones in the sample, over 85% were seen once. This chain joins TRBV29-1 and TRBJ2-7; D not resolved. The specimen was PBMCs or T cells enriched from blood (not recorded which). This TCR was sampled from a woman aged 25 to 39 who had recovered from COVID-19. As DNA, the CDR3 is TGCAGCGTTGTGCAGGTCGGCAACGAGCAGTACTTC. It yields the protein CSVVQVGNEQYF.